Presented here are 20 T cell receptor beta chains from one specimen sequenced in a study of blood T cell repertoires in COVID-19. TCRdb's copy holds only in-frame clones and misses some; the assay was immunoSEQ multiplex PCR. The sample gives some 330,000 clones, roughly four fifths of which show up once; around 5% is in the top ten. The specimen sequenced was PBMCs or T cells enriched from blood (not recorded which). These receptors originate from a woman between 45 and 60 years old who had recovered from COVID-19.

This rearrangement joins TRBV5-1 to TRBJ2-7; TRBD1 matches at 9 bases. CDR3 length: 14 amino acids. Germline V CDR1 and CDR2: SGHRS, YFSETQ. V dropped 7 bases and J dropped 3; count of bases not matched to a gene: 8. The CDR3 region is CASRNPGQGYEQYF. CDR3 DNA sequence: TGCGCCAGCCGCAATCCGGGACAGGGCTACGAGCAGTACTTC.

V is TRBV14 and J is TRBJ1-1; weak D call: TRBD1 (5 bases). This CDR3 has 15 residues. V was trimmed by 4 bases and J by 4 bases, leaving 16 bases between them. CDR1 and CDR2 (germline): SGHDN, FVKESK. CDR3 protein: CASSLLDGGGTEAFF. CDR3 DNA: TGTGCCAGCAGCCTCCTCGACGGCGGGGGCACTGAAGCTTTCTTT. Full variable domain (missing parts from reference TRBV14 and TRBJ1-1): EAGVTQFPSHSVIEKGQTVTLRCDPISGHDNLYWYRRVMGKEIKFLLHFVKESKQDESGMPNNRFLAERTGGTYSTLKVQPAELEDSGVYFCASSLLDGGGTEAFFGQGTRLTVV.

The chain is built from TRBV30 and TRBJ1-5; 11 nucleotides line up with TRBD1. V shed 3 bases and J 7 bases; nucleotides not matched to a gene: 5. Germline V lookup: CDR1 GTSNPN, CDR2 SVGIG (reference sequence). This CDR3 comprises 14 residues. The chain's CDR3 is CAWSEGTGGQPQHF. The CDR3 DNA reads TGTGCCTGGAGCGAAGGGACAGGGGGACAGCCCCAGCATTTT.

This clone was seen once. The V call is TRBV2, the J call TRBJ2-7; maybe TRBD1 (6 bases). Germline-derived CDR1 and CDR2 are SNHLY and FYNNEI. The V end was cut by 5 bases, the J end by 4 bases, with 12 bases between. The CDR3 sequence is 13 residues long. The chain's CDR3 is CASSLGTTYEQYF. DNA for the CDR3: TGTGCCAGCAGTCTCGGGACAACATACGAGCAGTACTTC.

The chain links TRBV27 to TRBJ2-7; TRBD1 matches at 8 bases. Germline CDR1 is MNHEY and CDR2 is SMNVEV (reference sequence). The junction had 3 bases not matched to a gene; V was cut back by 3 bases and J by 2 bases. This CDR3 region has 14 residues. The CDR3 bases are TGTGCCAGCAGTTTTCGACAGGGGACCTACGAGCAGTACTTC. Its translation: CASSFRQGTYEQYF.

This chain uses TRBV7-2 with TRBJ1-1; no clear D. The CDR3 totals 15 residues. V lost 4 bases and J lost 4, with 16 bases in between. Germline loops: CDR1 SGHTA, CDR2 FQGNSA. The CDR3 DNA is TGTGCCAGCAGCTCATCGACTTTAGGGAGCACTGAAGCTTTCTTT. It yields the protein CASSSSTLGSTEAFF.

This clone has a single count. The rearrangement joins TRBV6-2 or TRBV6-3 to TRBJ2-5; 7 nucleotides agree with TRBD2. The germline gives CDR1 MNHEY, CDR2 SVGEGT. This CDR3 comprises 16 residues. V was pared by 1 base and J by 5 bases, with 10 bases of the junction left unmatched. CDR3 residues: CASSYYWTRYPETQYF. The DNA for the CDR3 is TGTGCCAGCAGTTACTATTGGACTAGGTATCCGGAGACCCAGTACTTC.

A word on this clone: Other DNA sequences in the same sample also yield this CDR3. V and J are TRBV5-1 and TRBJ1-1; D is possibly TRBD1 (5 bases). Trimming removed 4 bases from V and 2 bases from J, with 12 bases in between. The CDR3 is made up of 14 amino acids. Per germline, CDR1 SGHRS and CDR2 YFSETQ. The CDR3 loop is CASSAGGLNTEAFF. The CDR3 bases are TGCGCCAGCAGCGCTGGGGGACTAAACACTGAAGCTTTCTTT.

V usage is TRBV27 and J usage is TRBJ2-7, with D possibly TRBD2 on 6 matching bases. This CDR3 comprises 16 residues. Germline CDR1 reads MNHEY; CDR2 reads SMNVEV (reference sequence). V dropped 5 bases and J dropped 0 bases, with 17 bases sitting between them. CDR3: CASSRHGDWSSYEQYF. CDR3 coding DNA: TGTGCCAGCAGTCGACACGGGGACTGGAGCTCCTACGAGCAGTACTTC.

This chain connects TRBV5-1 to TRBJ1-1; D is possibly TRBD1 (5 bases). CDR3 size: 17 residues. Per germline, CDR1 SGHRS and CDR2 YFSETQ. The V and J ends lost 0 bases and 3 bases respectively, with 18 bases between them. The CDR3 loop reads CASSLVVGAVLDTEAFF. For the CDR3, the DNA is TGCGCCAGCAGCTTGGTTGTAGGGGCGGTGTTGGACACTGAAGCTTTCTTT.

CDR3 region: CASSQEGGDYNEQFF. The CDR3 DNA reads TGCGCCAGCAGCCAGGAGGGCGGGGACTACAATGAGCAGTTCTTC. The genes are TRBV4-3 and TRBJ2-1; the D gene is possibly TRBD2 (6 bases). From germline, CDR1 is LGHNA and CDR2 YSLEER. The ends were cut back, 3 bases at V and 3 bases at J, with 12 bases in the middle. The CDR3 is 15 residues long.

The chain uses TRBV21-1 and TRBJ1-1; the DNA was not used to check the table's D call, TRBD1. TRBV21-1 is given as a pseudogene. The CDR3 is made up of 15 amino acids. CDR3 residues: CASSKDRDREDEAFF. The DNA for the CDR3 is TGTGCCAGCAGCAAAGACAGGGACAGGGAGGATGAAGCTTTCTTT.

The CDR3 loop is CASSVGSLSYNEQFF. In DNA form, the CDR3 reads TGTGCCAGCAGCGTAGGAAGCTTATCCTACAATGAGCAGTTCTTC. This chain joins TRBV9 and TRBJ2-1; D gene unclear. Germline V gene data show CDR1 as SGDLS and CDR2 as YYNGEE. The CDR3 is made up of 15 amino acids. Deletions cut 0 bases from V and 1 base from J, with 8 bases between.

The chain joins TRBV19 to TRBJ1-3; D call uncertain. Germline loops: CDR1 LNHDA, CDR2 SQIVND (reference sequence). Trimming removed 9 bases at V and 2 bases at J, with 11 bases between. This CDR3 is built from 13 residues. The CDR3: CASARGAGNTIYF. As DNA, the CDR3 is TGTGCCAGCGCCAGAGGAGCTGGAAACACCATATATTTT.

The V and J genes are TRBV12-5 and TRBJ2-5; weak D call: TRBD1 (5 bases). Trimming took 1 base from V and 5 from J, leaving 14 bases between them. From germline, CDR1 is LGHNT and CDR2 FRNRAP. The CDR3 is 15 amino acids. In DNA, the CDR3 is TGTGCTAGTGGTTTGGGGCAGGGAAAGGAGGAGACCCAGTACTTC. Encoded protein: CASGLGQGKEETQYF. Full variable domain (missing parts from reference TRBV12-5 and TRBJ2-5): DARVTQTPRHKVTEMGQEVTMRCQPILGHNTVFWYRQTMMQGLELLAYFRNRAPLDDSGMPKDRFSAEMPDATLATLKIQPSEPRDSAVYFCASGLGQGKEETQYFGPGTRLLVL.

DNA of the CDR3: TGTGCCTGGAGTGATGGGCCCCTCTCTGGAAACACCATATATTTT. This translates into CAWSDGPLSGNTIYF. The chain couples TRBV30 to TRBJ1-3; D not certain. V lost 1 base to trimming and J lost 0 bases, with 10 bases between them. The CDR3 sequence is 15 residues long. CDR1 and CDR2 from the germline V gene are GTSNPN and SVGIG (reference sequence). Combining the CDR3 with reference TRBV30 and TRBJ1-3 gives the whole variable domain SQTIHQWPATLVQPVGSPLSLECTVEGTSNPNLYWYRQAAGRGLQLLFYSVGIGQISSEVPQNLSASRPQDRQFILSSKKLLLSDSGFYLCAWSDGPLSGNTIYFGEGSWLTVV.

This clone was seen just once. The rearrangement joins TRBV19 to TRBJ1-1; perhaps TRBD1 as D (5 bases). Per the germline V gene, CDR1 is LNHDA and CDR2 is SQIVND (reference sequence). With 7 bases removed from V and 1 base from J, the gap between germline ends came to 13 bases. This CDR3 has 14 residues. The CDR3 loop reads CASTTPQGNTEAFF. The CDR3 bases are TGTGCCAGTACCACTCCCCAGGGGAACACTGAAGCTTTCTTT.

The chain is built from TRBV19 and TRBJ2-2, with D tentatively TRBD2 (6 bases). Per the germline V gene, CDR1 is LNHDA and CDR2 is SQIVND (reference sequence). CDR3 size: 15 residues. The V end was cut by 3 bases, the J end by 4 bases, with 12 bases between. The CDR3 DNA reads as TGTGCCAGTAGTATCGGGGCCGGGGGCACCGGGGAGCTGTTTTTT. Its protein is CASSIGAGGTGELFF. The entire variable domain, with the rest obtained from reference TRBV19 and TRBJ2-2, is as follows: DGGITQSPKYLFRKEGQNVTLSCEQNLNHDAMYWYRQDPGQGLRLIYYSQIVNDFQKGDIAEGYSVSREKKESFPLTVTSAQKNPTAFYLCASSIGAGGTGELFFGEGSRLTVL.

The chain has TRBV18 and TRBJ2-2, with D possibly matching TRBD1 (6 bases). CDR1 and CDR2 (germline): KGHSH, LQKENI. The CDR3 covers 15 residues. V gave up 3 bases and J gave up 4 bases, with 12 bases separating them. The chain's CDR3 is CASSPTTGPTGELFF. CDR3 nucleotide sequence: TGTGCCAGCTCACCTACAACAGGGCCCACCGGGGAGCTGTTTTTT.

The rearrangement links TRBV29-1 to TRBJ2-5; D perhaps matches TRBD1 (5 bases). V was cut by 4 bases and J by 4 bases, with 10 bases left in between. Germline assignment: CDR1 SQVTM and CDR2 ANQGSEA. The CDR3 loop spans 12 amino acids. CDR3 nucleotide sequence: TGCAGCGTTGCACAGGATGGAGAGACCCAGTACTTC. Its translation: CSVAQDGETQYF.